This passage covers 10 T cell receptor beta chains from one sample sequenced in a study of beta chain features in type 1 diabetes (dated by TCRdb to the late 2010s). Libraries were prepared through the immunoSEQ multiplex PCR assay. The entire isolated RNA was reverse transcribed using the High Capacity cDNA Reverse Transcription Kit, and thus expressed TCRB transcripts were sequenced. TCRdb obtained this table from immuneACCESS and retained in-frame rearrangements with V and J assigned. These tables miss some clones; where compared with another copy, unresolved V genes account for less than half of the shortfall, and the remainder is unexplained. The sample table shows hundreds of thousands of clones, and approximately 28% are seen once. The ten largest clones capture about 0.06% of the sample. The specimen sequenced was naive CD4+ T cells from blood. The sample's cell subset or site, from its label and the paper: true naive CD4+ T cells. The source of these receptors is a young man in good health.

The chain is built from TRBV29-1 and TRBJ1-4, with D unclear. Trimming left V 4 bases short and J 0 bases short, with 6 bases between. The CDR3 loop spans 13 amino acids. Germline V lookup: CDR1 SQVTM, CDR2 ANQGSEA. The CDR3 DNA sequence: TGCAGCGTTGGGGGAACAACTAATGAAAAACTGTTTTTT. It translates to CSVGGTTNEKLFF.

The chain uses TRBV6-1 and TRBJ2-2; D is uncertain. CDR1 and CDR2 (germline): MNHNS, SASEGT. This CDR3 comprises 13 residues. V was shortened by 4 bases and J by 7 bases, with 10 bases between the two germline ends. CDR3 in amino acids: CASSGTAVGELFF. The CDR3 DNA reads as TGTGCCAGCAGTGGAACGGCAGTCGGGGAGCTGTTTTTT.

The rearrangement joins TRBV5-6 to TRBJ2-3, with D maybe TRBD1 (6 bases). Germline V gene sequence: CDR1 SGHDT, CDR2 YYEEEE. Trimming took off 3 bases at V and 3 bases at J, with 14 bases between the two ends. This CDR3 comprises 15 residues. The CDR3 DNA sequence: TGTGCCAGCAGCTCCGGACAGCGATTTACAGATACGCAGTATTTT. This encodes CASSSGQRFTDTQYF. Using reference TRBV5-6 and TRBJ2-3 for the parts outside the CDR3, the full variable domain is DAGVTQSPTHLIKTRGQQVTLRCSPKSGHDTVSWYQQALGQGPQFIFQYYEEEERQRGNFPDRFSGHQFPNYSSELNVNALLLGDSALYLCASSSGQRFTDTQYFGPGTRLTVL.

This chain links TRBV29-1 with TRBJ2-2, with 8 bases fitting TRBD1. CDR3 length: 14 amino acids. Trimming took 7 bases from V and 5 from J; bases not matched to a gene: 9. Looked up from germline, CDR1 is SQVTM and CDR2 is ANQGSEA. This CDR3 is CSGRTGRMTGELFF. CDR3 DNA: TGCAGCGGTAGGACAGGGCGAATGACCGGGGAGCTGTTTTTT.

The gene calls are TRBV27 and TRBJ1-2; 8 bases line up with TRBD1. Germline V gene lookup returns CDR1 MNHEY and CDR2 SMNVEV (reference sequence). With V trimmed by 5 bases and J by 7 bases, 18 bases remained unmatched. This CDR3 has 17 amino acids. CDR3 sequence (DNA): TGTGCCAGCAGTCTGAACGCGGGACAGGATGGTATCAGTGGCTACACCTTC. It is translated as CASSLNAGQDGISGYTF.

This clone appeared a single time. V gene TRBV30 combines with J gene TRBJ1-2, with D uncertain. The germline V gene has CDR1 GTSNPN and CDR2 SVGIG (reference sequence). V lost 2 bases, J lost 4 bases, and 8 bases lay in between. The CDR3 is 12 amino acids. In nucleotides, the CDR3 is TGTGCCTGGAGTCCACTGGGCTATGGCTACACCTTC. Translating it yields CAWSPLGYGYTF.

To note about this clone: The same CDR3 is also encoded by other DNA sequences in this sample. The chain combines TRBV30 with TRBJ1-5; tentatively, D is TRBD1 (5 bases). V was cut by 3 bases and J by 1 base, with 7 bases left in between. The CDR3 has 13 residues. CDR1 and CDR2 (germline): GTSNPN, SVGIG (reference sequence). The CDR3 here is CAWSQGSNQPQHF. CDR3 bases: TGTGCCTGGAGCCAGGGAAGCAATCAGCCCCAGCATTTT.

This clone was recorded a few times. The chain carries TRBV9 and TRBJ1-2, with TRBD1 matching 9 bases. Germline lookup yields CDR1 SGDLS and CDR2 YYNGEE. The CDR3 runs to 12 residues. The J segment lost 6 bases and the V segment lost 3 bases, leaving 0 bases of the junction unmatched. CDR3 bases: TGTGCCAGCAGCGGGGACAGGGATGGCTACACCTTC. Encoded protein: CASSGDRDGYTF. Filled out from reference TRBV9 and TRBJ1-2, the complete variable domain reads DSGVTQTPKHLITATGQRVTLRCSPRSGDLSVYWYQQSLDQGLQFLIQYYNGEERAKGNILERFSAQQFPDLHSELNLSSLELGDSALYFCASSGDRDGYTFGSGTRLTVV.

This clone appeared a few times. The chain couples TRBV29-1 to TRBJ1-5, with D perhaps matching TRBD1 (6 bases). Trimming removed 1 base at V and 11 bases at J, with 24 bases between. CDR1 is SQVTM and CDR2 is ANQGSEA in the germline V gene. The CDR3 extends over 16 amino acids. Here the CDR3 reads CSVEVGGGSGSLAQHF. DNA for the CDR3: TGCAGCGTTGAAGTGGGTGGGGGCAGTGGGAGTTTGGCCCAGCATTTT.

V is TRBV7-2 and J is TRBJ2-2; a weak D match, TRBD1 (6 bases). This CDR3 has 16 residues. V lost 5 bases and J lost 0, with 13 bases in between. Germline-derived CDR1 and CDR2 are SGHTA and FQGNSA. The CDR3 sequence is CASSLTGITNTGELFF. The CDR3 DNA reads as TGTGCCAGCAGCCTCACAGGGATCACGAACACCGGGGAGCTGTTTTTT.